Shown below are 4 T cell receptor beta chains from a single sample sequenced in a study of T cells in women clearing cervical HPV infection (dated by TCRdb to the late 2010s). The library came from the immunoSEQ multiplex PCR assay. The immuneACCESS repertoire file appears here via TCRdb, limited to in-frame rearrangements. These files lack a portion of the clones; in checked studies, under half of the deficit traces to unresolved V genes, and the cause of the others is not known. The table for this sample shows around 30,000 clones. Over 6.5% of the sample rests with the top ten. Sequenced sample: blood buffy coat. The source is a woman between 18 and 75 years old with a cervical HPV16 infection that either progressed to CIN3+ or cleared (not recorded which).

The CDR3 is CASRADRGGEKLFF. The sequenced part of the CDR3 DNA is TGTGCCAGCAGGGCGGACAGGGGAGGTGAAAAA. The genes are TRBV2 and TRBJ1-4; 9 nucleotides match TRBD1. The read terminates 3 residues ahead of where the CDR3 ends, so the germline J gene completes it. The V gene's germline CDR1 is SNHLY and CDR2 FYNNEI. J gave up 7 bases and V 6 bases, and 6 bases lay outside the gene matches. The CDR3 extends over 14 amino acids.

Worth noting for this clone: The read finishes 3 residues shy of the CDR3 end, and the germline J gene is used to complete it. The chain joins TRBV5-5 to TRBJ2-3; TRBD2 agrees at 10 bases. The CDR3 is made up of 15 amino acids. Per germline, CDR1 SGHKS and CDR2 YYEKEE (reference sequence). J lost 6 bases, V lost 4 bases, and 8 bases had no gene match. CDR3 amino acids: CASSDLSGGGDTQYF. Partial CDR3 DNA: TGTGCCAGCAGCGATCTGAGCGGGGGGGGTGATACG. Variable domain in full (rest from reference TRBV5-5 and TRBJ2-3): DAGVTQSPTHLIKTRGQQVTLRCSPISGHKSVSWYQQVLGQGPQFIFQYYEKEERGRGNFPDRFSARQFPNYSSELNVNALLLGDSALYLCASSDLSGGGDTQYFGPGTRLTVL.

With regard to this clone: The junction departs from the called germline gene at one end, perhaps through a read error. From the germline J gene comes the end of the CDR3, since the read stops 3 residues before it. The chain combines TRBV28 with TRBJ2-5; TRBD2 aligns across 12 bases. Germline V gives CDR1 MDHEN, CDR2 SYDVKM. This CDR3 contains 14 residues. CDR3 region: CASRTSGGQQTQYF. The part of the CDR3 DNA that was read is TGTGCCAGCAGGACTAGCGGGGGCCAACAGACC.

In regard to this clone: Read sequence stops 3 residues before the CDR3 end, and the germline J gene provides the missing end. This sample also contains other DNA sequences that code for the same CDR3. This chain connects TRBV7-3 to TRBJ1-4, with a tentative D call TRBD1 (5 bases). The CDR3 is 15 residues long. Germline assignment: CDR1 SGHTA and CDR2 FQGTGA. CDR3 DNA (partial): TGTGCCAGCAGCTTGGGAGGCGGCGGGGCCAACGTA. It is translated as CASSLGGGGANV. The full CDR3 reads CASSLGGGGANVLFF.